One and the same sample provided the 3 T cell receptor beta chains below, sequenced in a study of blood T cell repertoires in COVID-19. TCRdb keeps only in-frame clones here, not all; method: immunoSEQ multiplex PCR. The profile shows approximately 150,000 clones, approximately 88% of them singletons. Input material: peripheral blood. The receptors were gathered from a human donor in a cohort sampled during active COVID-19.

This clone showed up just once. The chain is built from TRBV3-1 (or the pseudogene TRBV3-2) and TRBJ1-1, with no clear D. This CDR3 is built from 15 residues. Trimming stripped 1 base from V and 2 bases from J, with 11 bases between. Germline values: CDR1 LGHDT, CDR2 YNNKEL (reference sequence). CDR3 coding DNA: TGTGCCAGCAGCCAAGTTACTGCTCTAAACACTGAAGCTTTCTTT. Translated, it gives CASSQVTALNTEAFF.

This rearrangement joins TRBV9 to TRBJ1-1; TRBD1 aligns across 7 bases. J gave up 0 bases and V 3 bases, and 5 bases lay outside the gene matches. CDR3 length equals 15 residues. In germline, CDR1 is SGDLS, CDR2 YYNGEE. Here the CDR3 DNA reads TGTGCCAGCAGCGCTGGGGACAGACTGAACACTGAAGCTTTCTTT. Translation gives CASSAGDRLNTEAFF. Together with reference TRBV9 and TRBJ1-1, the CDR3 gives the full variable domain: DSGVTQTPKHLITATGQRVTLRCSPRSGDLSVYWYQQSLDQGLQFLIQYYNGEERAKGNILERFSAQQFPDLHSELNLSSLELGDSALYFCASSAGDRLNTEAFFGQGTRLTVV.

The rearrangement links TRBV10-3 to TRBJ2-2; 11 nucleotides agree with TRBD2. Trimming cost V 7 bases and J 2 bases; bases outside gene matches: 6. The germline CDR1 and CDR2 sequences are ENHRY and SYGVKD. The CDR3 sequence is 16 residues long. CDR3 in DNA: TGTGCCATCACCCAGGGACTAGCGGCAAACACCGGGGAGCTGTTTTTT. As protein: CAITQGLAANTGELFF.